In this sample, the clone carrying this TCR beta chain turned up a few times. Clones were sequenced by immunoSEQ multiplex PCR, and TCRdb holds only the in-frame ones, with some missing. The repertoire holds about 180,000 clones, roughly 88% seen once, with roughly 9% in the top ten. The sample comes from a study of blood T cell repertoires in COVID-19. Study at large: Sample material is recorded as cDNA or gDNA derived from T cells, B-cell-depleted T cells, or PBMCs.

Recovered participants had two consecutive negative NP/OP PCR tests, healthcare professional clearance, or symptom resolution. Specimen: PBMCs or T cells enriched from blood (not recorded which). The sequence came from a woman aged 18-29 years who had recovered from COVID-19.

The CDR3 coding sequence is TGTGCCAGTAGTACCACTCGGGGAGAAAAACTGTTTTTT. Its protein product is CASSTTRGEKLFF. This chain joins TRBV19 and TRBJ1-4, with no clear D. Germline lookup yields CDR1 LNHDA and CDR2 SQIVND (reference sequence). Between the trimmed V and J ends, which lost 4 bases and 8 bases, there was a span of 11 bases. The CDR3 is made up of 13 amino acids.